The 3 T cell receptor beta chains given below trace back to one sample, sequenced in a study of T cell responses to AZD1222 COVID-19 vaccine. The assay was immunoSEQ multiplex PCR, and TCRdb's table has in-frame clones only and misses some. The sample carries 90,000 to 95,000 clones, about nine tenths recorded once. This material consisted of peripheral blood, taken on day 0 of AZD1222 vaccination. The receptors originated from an adult in good health.

The chain combines TRBV7-8 with TRBJ1-2; D is ambiguous. The CDR3 spans 16 residues. Germline assignment: CDR1 SGHVS and CDR2 FQNEAQ. V dropped 0 bases and J dropped 0 bases, with 11 bases sitting between them. CDR3 in DNA: TGTGCCAGCAGCTTAGCGAACCGACAATCTAACTATGGCTACACCTTC. Encoded protein: CASSLANRQSNYGYTF.

This chain uses TRBV6-5 with TRBJ1-5; perhaps TRBD1 as D (5 bases). CDR1 and CDR2 (germline): MNHEY, SVGAGI. The ends were cut back, 7 bases at V and 7 bases at J, with 14 bases in the middle. CDR3 length: 13 residues. The CDR3 DNA reads as TGTGCCAGCACCTCACGGAGGGACCAGCCCCAGCATTTT. This encodes CASTSRRDQPQHF.

In its sample, this clone was seen a few times. This rearrangement joins TRBV7-6 to TRBJ2-7; 7 nucleotides line up with TRBD1. The germline gives CDR1 SGHVS, CDR2 FNYEAQ. J gave up 4 bases and V 1 base, and 10 bases lay outside the gene matches. CDR3 size: 16 residues. CDR3: CASSLGTAGQAYEQYF. Here the CDR3 DNA reads TGTGCCAGCAGCTTAGGGACGGCCGGACAGGCGTACGAGCAGTACTTC. The variable domain in full, completed from reference TRBV7-6 and TRBJ2-7, reads GAGVSQSPRYKVTKRGQDVALRCDPISGHVSLYWYRQALGQGPEFLTYFNYEAQQDKSGLPNDRFSAERPEGSISTLTIQRTEQRDSAMYRCASSLGTAGQAYEQYFGPGTRLTVT.